The present TCR beta chain was sequenced within a study of blood T cell repertoires in COVID-19. Whole-study context: The United States, Italy and Spain were the sources of the acute and convalescent COVID-19 samples. T cells, B-cell-depleted T cells, or PBMCs provided the cDNA or gDNA that served as material.

The V gene lost 1 base and the J gene lost 9 bases, with 15 bases spanning the gap. Germline CDR1 is SQVTM and CDR2 is ANQGSEA. The CDR3 sequence is 13 residues long. One Seattle source followed patients from active infection through their disease course. Original processing notes: Amplified reference gene primers provided the basis for estimating nucleated cell counts. Clones were read by immunoSEQ multiplex PCR, and TCRdb kept only the in-frame ones, dropping some. The V and J calls and clone size were taken over from that table, and D and trimming were inferred from the DNA. The sample contains 300,000 to 400,000 clones, around 87% of which appear only once.

The gene calls are TRBV29-1 and TRBJ1-1; tentatively, D is TRBD1 (6 bases). This clonotype was obtained from a woman aged 55-75 years with COVID-19, enrolled during active disease. Specimen: peripheral blood. The DNA for the CDR3 is TGCAGCGTTGAAGGCAGGGGCGTCCCCCAAGCTTTCTTT. This codes for CSVEGRGVPQAFF. The whole variable domain, filled in from reference TRBV29-1 and TRBJ1-1, reads SAVISQKPSRDICQRGTSLTIQCQVDSQVTMMFWYRQQPGQSLTLIATANQGSEATYESGFVIDKFPISRPNLTFSTLTVSNMSPEDSSIYLCSVEGRGVPQAFFGQGTRLTVV.